Here is one T cell receptor beta chain with its context. The assay was immunoSEQ multiplex PCR, and TCRdb's table has in-frame clones only and misses some. The table lists 200,000 to 250,000 clones, approximately 86% of them singletons. This sample was included in a study of blood T cell repertoires in COVID-19. As for the study in general: Samples of COVID-19 (acute and convalescent) were obtained from the United States, Italy and Spain. Nucleic acid was either cDNA or gDNA, and it came from T cells, B-cell-depleted T cells, or PBMCs.

The receptor's source is a man aged 55-75 years with acute or convalescent COVID-19. The source material was peripheral blood.

The CDR3 region is CANSHRGPTDTQYF. CDR3 coding DNA: TGTGCCAATTCACACAGGGGTCCCACAGATACGCAGTATTTT. The chain joins TRBV2 to TRBJ2-3; 7 nucleotides line up with TRBD1. This CDR3 is built from 14 residues. Germline assignment: CDR1 SNHLY and CDR2 FYNNEI. The ends lost 10 bases at V and 2 bases at J; junction bases unmatched: 9.